This paragraph covers one T cell receptor (beta chain) sequence. This record comes from a study of OX40 agonist ivuxolimab in advanced cancers. TCRdb's table, derived via immunoSEQ multiplex PCR, lists solely in-frame clones and lacks some. The repertoire has approximately 100,000 clones, 90% of them found once; the top ten carry 1.5% to 2%. Sequences were derived from CD4+ or CD8+ T cells sorted from blood, sampled in a trial of the OX40 agonist ivuxolimab. This TCR came from an adult with an advanced solid tumor such as melanoma, head and neck, liver or kidney cancer.

CDR3 DNA: TGTGCCAGCGGGACAGGGACTGGAAACACCATATATTTT. The encoded protein is CASGTGTGNTIYF. V usage is TRBV7-2 and J usage is TRBJ1-3; 9 bases map to TRBD1. This CDR3 spans 13 amino acids. Germline values: CDR1 SGHTA, CDR2 FQGNSA. The trim removed 8 bases at V and 2 bases at J, leaving 1 base unmatched.